The 5 T cell receptor beta chains presented below share a single source sample, sequenced in a study of T cell responses to AZD1222 COVID-19 vaccine. The protocol was immunoSEQ multiplex PCR, while the TCRdb copy is restricted to in-frame clones and leaves out a portion. Altogether 150,000 to 190,000 clones are present, 90% being singletons, with the ten largest covering over 1.5%. The sequences come from peripheral blood, collected on day 0 of AZD1222 vaccination. Every receptor here comes from an adult in good health.

The chain combines TRBV5-1 with TRBJ2-7; 8 bases fit TRBD1. CDR3 length: 15 residues. The junction had 6 bases not matched to a gene; V was cut back by 0 bases and J by 4 bases. Germline V gives CDR1 SGHRS, CDR2 YFSETQ. The CDR3 sequence is CASSLVQGAGYEQYF. Written as DNA, the CDR3 is TGCGCCAGCAGCTTGGTCCAGGGGGCGGGGTACGAGCAGTACTTC.

This rearrangement joins TRBV5-6 to TRBJ1-2; possible D gene TRBD1, 5 bases. The V gene's germline CDR1 is SGHDT and CDR2 YYEEEE. This CDR3 spans 16 amino acids. Trimming cost V 0 bases and J 2 bases, with 14 bases left between them. The CDR3: CASSLGDSKANYGYTF. The CDR3 DNA sequence: TGTGCCAGCAGCTTGGGGGACTCAAAGGCCAACTATGGCTACACCTTC.

This chain links TRBV28 with TRBJ1-6; 10 nucleotides line up with TRBD1. The V gene's germline CDR1 is MDHEN and CDR2 SYDVKM. CDR3 length: 16 residues. V lost 3 bases and J lost 4; bases outside the gene matches: 3. This CDR3 reads CASSFRDRGYNSPLHF. For the CDR3, the DNA is TGTGCCAGCAGTTTCCGGGACAGGGGATATAATTCACCCCTCCACTTT.

The CDR3 region is CATSDGQGNQPQHF. The CDR3 bases are TGTGCCACCAGTGATGGGCAGGGCAATCAGCCCCAGCATTTT. The chain links TRBV24-1 to TRBJ1-5, with D unresolved. The CDR3 has 14 residues. The V end was cut by 3 bases, the J end by 2 bases, with 7 bases between. Per germline, CDR1 KGHDR and CDR2 SFDVKD.

In this sample, this clone turned up once. J is TRBJ1-6 and V is TRBV18; 7 bases map to TRBD1. CDR3 length: 16 residues. CDR1 is KGHSH and CDR2 is LQKENI in the germline V gene. The trim removed 4 bases at V and 7 bases at J, leaving 10 bases unmatched. As DNA, the CDR3 is TGTGCCAGCTCACGAGGACAGGACGTTCAAAATTCACCCCTCCACTTT. Its protein is CASSRGQDVQNSPLHF.